The 25 T cell receptor beta chains given below trace back to one sample, sequenced in a study of blood T cell repertoires in COVID-19. Data came from immunoSEQ multiplex PCR; TCRdb stores just in-frame clones and leaves some out. The repertoire has about 82,000 clones, around 82% of them found once; the top ten carry over 15%. The sequenced sample consisted of peripheral blood. These receptors were taken from a woman aged 60 to 75 with acute or convalescent COVID-19.

The chain couples TRBV5-4 to TRBJ2-7; 8 positions match TRBD2. Trimming at V came to 10 bases and at J to 5 bases, leaving 11 bases not matched to a gene. Germline values: CDR1 SGHNT, CDR2 YYREEE (reference sequence). This CDR3 has 13 amino acids. The CDR3 nucleotides read TGTGCCGGACATATAGCGGGGTGGAACGAGCAGTACTTC. Protein: CAGHIAGWNEQYF. Variable domain in full (rest from reference TRBV5-4 and TRBJ2-7): ETGVTQSPTHLIKTRGQQVTLRCSSQSGHNTVSWYQQALGQGPQFIFQYYREEENGRGNFPPRFSGLQFPNYSSELNVNALELDDSALYLCAGHIAGWNEQYFGPGTRLTVT.

V usage is TRBV6-2 or TRBV6-3 and J usage is TRBJ2-2, with 11 bases aligning to TRBD2. From germline, CDR1 is MNHEY and CDR2 SVGEGT. The V segment lost 2 bases and the J segment 0 bases; nucleotides outside the gene matches: 5. The CDR3 extends over 18 amino acids. The CDR3 region has the DNA TGTGCCAGCAGTTACCCAAGTAGCGGGAGGGCGAACACCGGGGAGCTGTTTTTT. This encodes CASSYPSSGRANTGELFF.

The chain links TRBV5-4 to TRBJ2-2; 7 bases are shared with TRBD2. Germline V lookup: CDR1 SGHNT, CDR2 YYREEE (reference sequence). The CDR3 length is 17 residues. Losses at the gene ends were 4 bases for V and 5 bases for J; bases not matched to a gene: 14. CDR3 region: CASSPTKGGRGTGELFF. The CDR3 DNA is TGTGCCAGCAGCCCCACTAAGGGCGGGAGAGGGACCGGGGAGCTGTTTTTT.

Turning to this clone: This sample includes further DNA sequences coding for the same CDR3. The chain carries TRBV6-5 and TRBJ1-1, with D possibly TRBD1 on 6 matching bases. V was pared by 4 bases and J by 6 bases, with 15 bases between. The germline V gene has CDR1 MNHEY and CDR2 SVGAGI. The CDR3 totals 14 residues. As DNA, the CDR3 is TGTGCCAGCAGTTTCCCCGTCGGGGGGCCTGAAGCTTTCTTT. Translating it yields CASSFPVGGPEAFF.

J is TRBJ2-3 and V is TRBV10-1, with TRBD1 identical over 7 bases. The J segment lost 6 bases and the V segment lost 1 base, leaving 7 bases of the junction unmatched. The CDR3 has 15 amino acids. Germline V lookup: CDR1 WNHNN, CDR2 SYGVQD (reference sequence). CDR3 protein: CASSEFTGAGDTQYF. CDR3 coding DNA: TGCGCCAGCAGTGAGTTCACAGGGGCAGGGGATACGCAGTATTTT.

This clone was counted only a few times. The chain joins TRBV27 to TRBJ2-1, with D maybe TRBD1 (5 bases). The CDR3 has 14 amino acids. The germline V gene encodes CDR1 MNHEY and CDR2 SMNVEV (reference sequence). The V end was cut by 5 bases, the J end by 4 bases, with 12 bases between. The DNA for the CDR3 is TGTGCCAGCAGTCTCCTACAGGAATACAATGAGCAGTTCTTC. It is translated as CASSLLQEYNEQFF.

The rearrangement joins TRBV30 to TRBJ2-5; D is ambiguous. The CDR3 length is 13 residues. V was shortened by 3 bases and J by 4 bases, with 12 bases between the two germline ends. CDR1 and CDR2 (germline): GTSNPN, SVGIG (reference sequence). CDR3 bases: TGTGCCTGGAGCTTGTTGTCTGTAGAGACCCAGTACTTC. Amino acids: CAWSLLSVETQYF. The variable domain in full, with the rest retrieved from reference TRBV30 and TRBJ2-5, is SQTIHQWPATLVQPVGSPLSLECTVEGTSNPNLYWYRQAAGRGLQLLFYSVGIGQISSEVPQNLSASRPQDRQFILSSKKLLLSDSGFYLCAWSLLSVETQYFGPGTRLLVL.

The chain employs TRBV25-1 and TRBJ1-1; 7 positions agree with TRBD1. J lost 5 bases, V lost 3 bases, and 9 bases had no gene match. In germline, CDR1 is MGHDK, CDR2 SYGVNS. CDR3 length equals 15 residues. DNA for the CDR3: TGTGCCAGCAGTGACGCCATCAGGGGGTTGACTGAAGCTTTCTTT. This gives the protein CASSDAIRGLTEAFF.

The chain uses TRBV3-1 (or the pseudogene TRBV3-2) and TRBJ2-7; the D gene is possibly TRBD2 (5 bases). V gave up 4 bases and J gave up 3 bases, with 28 bases separating them. The length of the CDR3 is 19 residues. The germline V gene has CDR1 LGHDT and CDR2 YNNKEL (reference sequence). The CDR3 region is CASSPRRVDCYLLFYEQYF. The CDR3 DNA sequence: TGTGCCAGCAGCCCCCGCAGAGTGGACTGTTACCTCCTTTTCTACGAGCAGTACTTC.

The gene calls are TRBV27 and TRBJ1-2; D unresolved. The CDR3 is made up of 14 amino acids. Germline assignment: CDR1 MNHEY and CDR2 SMNVEV (reference sequence). V lost 5 bases and J lost 5, with 15 bases in between. CDR3 in amino acids: CASSPRGGLYGYTF. The CDR3 DNA is TGTGCCAGCAGTCCTCGTGGAGGACTGTATGGCTACACCTTC.

This chain's CDR3 is CASSPPPLLLFF. The CDR3 DNA reads as TGTGCCAGCAGTCCCCCCCCACTTCTACTGTTTTTT. V gene TRBV27 combines with J gene TRBJ1-4; D not certain. V lost 5 bases, J lost 13 bases, and 14 bases lay in between. CDR1 is MNHEY, CDR2 SMNVEV, per germline (reference sequence). This CDR3 contains 12 residues.

The genes are TRBV11-2 and TRBJ1-2, with D tentatively TRBD1 (6 bases). Germline lookup yields CDR1 SGHAT and CDR2 FQNNGV. CDR3 length: 14 residues. V was shortened by 0 bases and J by 6 bases, with 11 bases between the two germline ends. CDR3 in amino acids: CASSLDPTGHGYTF. CDR3 bases: TGTGCCAGCAGCTTAGACCCGACAGGTCATGGCTACACCTTC.

The J gene is TRBJ1-1, the V gene TRBV30; TRBD1 might be the D (5 bases). V lost 2 bases, J lost 1 base, and 8 bases lay in between. Germline V gives CDR1 GTSNPN, CDR2 SVGIG (reference sequence). This CDR3 has 13 amino acids. CDR3 nucleotides: TGTGCCTGGAGTACCGGACAGAACACTGAAGCTTTCTTT. Amino acid sequence: CAWSTGQNTEAFF.

The chain carries TRBV29-1 and TRBJ2-7, with TRBD2 as a possible D gene (5 bases). The germline V gene encodes CDR1 SQVTM and CDR2 ANQGSEA. The CDR3 consists of 13 residues. Trimming removed 7 bases at V and 3 bases at J, with 16 bases between. CDR3 bases: TGCAGCGCGAGCCCGGGATCCCACTACGAGCAGTACTTC. This sequence encodes CSASPGSHYEQYF.

The J gene is TRBJ1-2, the V gene TRBV4-3; D unresolved. The CDR3 sequence is 13 residues long. The V and J ends lost 1 base and 4 bases respectively, with 7 bases between them. Looked up from germline, CDR1 is LGHNA and CDR2 is YSLEER. CDR3 coding DNA: TGCGCCAGCAGCCAAGGGACTTCCTATGGCTACACCTTC. Its protein product is CASSQGTSYGYTF.

The count of this clone is one. V is TRBV18 and J is TRBJ2-7; 10 bases line up with TRBD2. The CDR3 length is 18 residues. Germline V gene lookup returns CDR1 KGHSH and CDR2 LQKENI. Trimming removed 1 base from V and 0 bases from J; junction bases left unmatched: 9. CDR3 region: CASSPRASGGSLSYEQYF. The CDR3 nucleotides are TGTGCCAGCTCACCACGCGCTAGCGGGGGCTCCCTCTCCTACGAGCAGTACTTC. Complete variable domain (other parts from reference TRBV18 and TRBJ2-7): NAGVMQNPRHLVRRRGQEARLRCSPMKGHSHVYWYRQLPEEGLKFMVYLQKENIIDESGMPKERFSAEFPKEGPSILRIQQVVRGDSAAYFCASSPRASGGSLSYEQYFGPGTRLTVT.

The CDR3 region is CASSFPGRAANEQFF. Written as DNA, the CDR3 is TGTGCCAGCAGCTTTCCCGGGAGGGCCGCCAATGAGCAGTTCTTC. The genes are TRBV11-3 and TRBJ2-1; 8 positions match TRBD2. The CDR3 runs 15 residues. V shed 3 bases, J shed 6 bases, and the junction held 7 bases outside the gene matches. Germline assignment: CDR1 SGHNT and CDR2 YENEEA.

The chain recombines TRBV10-3 with TRBJ1-2; D possibly corresponds to TRBD1 (5 bases). This CDR3 is 13 amino acids long. Trimming left V 4 bases short and J 4 bases short, with 10 bases between. The germline V gene has CDR1 ENHRY and CDR2 SYGVKD. The CDR3: CAISATTVYGYTF. CDR3 bases: TGTGCCATCAGTGCCACGACAGTCTATGGCTACACCTTC.

This chain links TRBV12-5 with TRBJ2-1, with 14 bases that match TRBD2. Losses at the gene ends were 6 bases for V and 9 bases for J; bases not matched to a gene: 7. The germline gives CDR1 LGHNT, CDR2 FRNRAP. The CDR3 is made up of 15 amino acids. CDR3 DNA sequence: TGTGCTAGTGGCCTGACTAGCGGGGGGGCCCGTGAGCAGTTCTTC. Its protein is CASGLTSGGAREQFF.

The rearrangement links TRBV11-2 to TRBJ2-7; the D gene is possibly TRBD2 (7 bases). CDR3 length: 16 residues. Germline V gene data show CDR1 as SGHAT and CDR2 as FQNNGV. The V gene lost 7 bases and the J gene lost 2 bases, with 21 bases spanning the gap. The CDR3 loop reads CASTPGRGGKTYEQYF. CDR3 in DNA: TGTGCCAGCACCCCTGGGAGGGGGGGGAAAACCTACGAGCAGTACTTC.

J is TRBJ2-7 and V is TRBV2, with D possibly TRBD1 on 5 matching bases. Deletions cut 4 bases from V and 2 bases from J, with 9 bases between. The CDR3 extends over 13 amino acids. Per the germline V gene, CDR1 is SNHLY and CDR2 is FYNNEI. CDR3 nucleotides: TGTGCCAGCAGTGCGACAGCCACCTACGAGCAGTACTTC. Translated, it gives CASSATATYEQYF.

The chain employs TRBV5-1 and TRBJ2-1, with TRBD2 matching over 10 bases. V shed 0 bases, J shed 4 bases, and the junction held 1 base outside the gene matches. CDR3 length equals 15 residues. Germline V gene data show CDR1 as SGHRS and CDR2 as YFSETQ. In nucleotides, the CDR3 is TGCGCCAGCAGCTTGGAACTAGCGGGGTACAATGAGCAGTTCTTC. Its translation is CASSLELAGYNEQFF.

J is TRBJ2-2 and V is TRBV4-1, with TRBD2 identical over 9 bases. V dropped 4 bases and J dropped 2; count of bases not matched to a gene: 8. The germline V gene encodes CDR1 MGHRA and CDR2 YSYEKL. The CDR3 is 17 residues long. CDR3 in DNA: TGCGCCAGCAGCCCCCTGGGCGGGAGGGGTAACACCGGGGAGCTGTTTTTT. Its protein is CASSPLGGRGNTGELFF.

This clone was picked up a small number of times. The chain employs TRBV25-1 and TRBJ1-2; possible D gene TRBD1, 5 bases. The CDR3 extends over 14 amino acids. The V end was cut by 6 bases, the J end by 2 bases, with 13 bases between. Germline loops: CDR1 MGHDK, CDR2 SYGVNS. The CDR3 DNA follows: TGTGCCAGCAGGGCAGGGCCCTCCAACTATGGCTACACCTTC. It is translated as CASRAGPSNYGYTF.

This clone was detected once. The V and J genes are TRBV3-1 (or the pseudogene TRBV3-2) and TRBJ1-5, with TRBD1 as a possible D gene (6 bases). The CDR3 runs to 14 residues. Trimming removed 3 bases at V and 7 bases at J, with 13 bases between. Germline-derived CDR1 and CDR2 are LGHDT and YNNKEL (reference sequence). This CDR3 reads CASSQGTLTQPQHF. The CDR3 bases are TGTGCCAGCAGCCAGGGGACATTAACCCAGCCCCAGCATTTT.